These 30 T cell receptor beta chains originate from one sample sequenced in a study (dated by TCRdb to 2015 to 2017). The library relied on 5' RACE. TCRdb names Illumina MiSeq as the instrument used. TCRdb's own reprocessing of the public reads used fastp at Q25 and MiXCR and kept productive beta chains. Identical CDR3 proteins give one entry, which carries the most common genes and DNA. This sample is represented by roughly 46,000 distinct CDR3 sequences; around 26% of them were singletons. Together, the top ten hold about 2.2% of the sample. The sample taken for sequencing was naive CD4+ T cells sorted from blood. Read against the paper, the sample's cell subset or site label means: naive CD4+ T cells, CD4+CD45RA+CD25-. These receptor sequences come from a female donor with breast cancer.

V is TRBV5-1 and J is TRBJ2-5; 9 bases match TRBD2. Losses at the gene ends were 1 base for V and 3 bases for J; bases not matched to a gene: 4. The CDR3 spans 15 residues. The germline V gene encodes CDR1 SGHRS and CDR2 YFSETQ. The CDR3 region is CASSLIAGAEETQYF. CDR3 DNA sequence: TGCGCCAGCAGCTTGATAGCGGGGGCCGAAGAGACCCAGTACTTC.

This clonotype was seen a few times. V gene TRBV24-1 combines with J gene TRBJ2-3; TRBD2 matches 9 bases. The V gene end was trimmed by 4 bases and the J gene end by 6 bases; junction bases not matched to a gene: 13. CDR1 is KGHDR and CDR2 is SFDVKD in the germline V gene. The CDR3 has 17 amino acids. CDR3 residues: CATSDPGVAGDGDTQYF. DNA of the CDR3: TGTGCCACCAGTGACCCCGGTGTAGCGGGAGATGGGGATACGCAGTATTTT.

This chain connects TRBV25-1 to TRBJ2-5, with TRBD2 matching 12 bases. V gave up 5 bases and J gave up 2 bases; unmatched junction bases: 9. The germline V gene has CDR1 MGHDK and CDR2 SYGVNS. The CDR3 is 17 residues long. DNA of the CDR3: TGTGCCAGCAGTACGGACGGGACTAGCGGGTGGCAAGAGACCCAGTACTTC. This encodes CASSTDGTSGWQETQYF.

The chain carries TRBV20-1 and TRBJ1-1; 11 bases map to TRBD1. The J segment lost 5 bases and the V segment lost 1 base, leaving 3 bases of the junction unmatched. This CDR3 region has 14 residues. Looked up from germline, CDR1 is DFQATT and CDR2 is SNEGSKA (reference sequence). The CDR3 bases are TGCAGTGCTAGAGTGGGACAGGGGGGGACTGAAGCTTTCTTT. Its protein is CSARVGQGGTEAFF.

The V gene is TRBV20-1, the J gene TRBJ1-4; TRBD1 is a possible D gene (5 bases). V was cut by 6 bases and J by 5 bases, with 16 bases left in between. The length of the CDR3 is 14 residues. Germline CDR1 reads DFQATT; CDR2 reads SNEGSKA (reference sequence). The CDR3 bases are TGCAGTGCCCCTCGTAGGGGACGGAATGAAAAACTGTTTTTT. Translation: CSAPRRGRNEKLFF.

This clonotype was detected only a few times. The V and J genes are TRBV7-2 and TRBJ1-6, with D possibly being TRBD1 (5 bases). Deletions cut 1 base from V and 10 bases from J, with 11 bases between. CDR1 SGHTA and CDR2 FQGNSA come from the germline V gene. This CDR3 has 14 residues. CDR3 in amino acids: CASSLDDSFSPLHF. The CDR3 coding sequence is TGTGCCAGCAGCTTAGACGACAGTTTCTCACCCCTCCACTTT.

This clonotype turned up a few times. This rearrangement joins TRBV27 to TRBJ2-1, with D perhaps matching TRBD2 (6 bases). Trimming left V 10 bases short and J 1 base short, with 17 bases between. Germline V lookup: CDR1 MNHEY, CDR2 SMNVEV (reference sequence). The CDR3 extends over 15 amino acids. The CDR3 DNA sequence: TGTGCCACCAAAACGCGCGGGACGTCCTACAATGAGCAGTTCTTC. Amino acids: CATKTRGTSYNEQFF.

The CDR3, as DNA: TGTGCCAGCACCCGGGAGCTGAACACTGAAGCTTTCTTT. Protein: CASTRELNTEAFF. The J gene is TRBJ1-1, the V gene TRBV12-3 or TRBV12-4; D is undetermined. This CDR3 has 13 residues. Trimming took off 7 bases at V and 0 bases at J, with 9 bases between the two ends.

The rearrangement uses TRBV5-1 and TRBJ2-7; D possibly corresponds to TRBD1 (5 bases). CDR1 and CDR2 from the germline V gene are SGHRS and YFSETQ. Trimming took off 2 bases at V and 0 bases at J, with 15 bases between the two ends. The CDR3 runs to 16 residues. CDR3 loop: CASSFRAGMSSYEQYF. In DNA, the CDR3 is TGCGCCAGCAGCTTCAGGGCAGGTATGAGCTCCTACGAGCAGTACTTC. Based on the CDR3 plus reference TRBV5-1 and TRBJ2-7, the full variable domain is KAGVTQTPRYLIKTRGQQVTLSCSPISGHRSVSWYQQTPGQGLQFLFEYFSETQRNKGNFPGRFSGRQFSNSRSEMNVSTLELGDSALYLCASSFRAGMSSYEQYFGPGTRLTVT.

The V call is TRBV20-1, the J call TRBJ1-1, with 9 positions matching TRBD1. V gave up 1 base and J gave up 2 bases; unmatched junction bases: 11. The germline V gene has CDR1 DFQATT and CDR2 SNEGSKA (reference sequence). CDR3 length: 17 residues. The CDR3 DNA follows: TGCAGTGCTAGAGTCTTCGGGACAGGGATGTTCAACACTGAAGCTTTCTTT. Protein: CSARVFGTGMFNTEAFF.

This chain links TRBV7-2 with TRBJ2-2, with TRBD2 identical over 11 bases. The V segment lost 5 bases and the J segment 1 base; nucleotides outside the gene matches: 9. The germline V gene encodes CDR1 SGHTA and CDR2 FQGNSA. The CDR3 runs to 18 residues. CDR3 sequence reads: CASSIPGLAGGNTGELFF. The DNA of the CDR3 is TGTGCCAGCAGCATCCCTGGGCTAGCGGGAGGGAACACCGGGGAGCTGTTTTTT. Using reference TRBV7-2 and TRBJ2-2 for the parts outside the CDR3, the full variable domain is GAGVSQSPSNKVTEKGKDVELRCDPISGHTALYWYRQSLGQGLEFLIYFQGNSAPDKSGLPSDRFSAERTGGSVSTLTIQRTQQEDSAVYLCASSIPGLAGGNTGELFFGEGSRLTVL.

This clonotype was seen at least ten times. The chain's CDR3 is CASSLFQSDTQYF. In nucleotides, the CDR3 is TGTGCCAGCAGTTTGTTCCAGTCCGATACGCAGTATTTT. This chain joins TRBV12-3 or TRBV12-4 and TRBJ2-3; D not certain. The CDR3 runs 13 residues. Between the trimmed V and J ends, which lost 3 bases and 6 bases, there was a span of 10 bases.

The gene calls are TRBV20-1 and TRBJ1-4; possible D gene TRBD1, 5 bases. The germline V gene encodes CDR1 DFQATT and CDR2 SNEGSKA (reference sequence). Trimming shortened V by 2 bases and J by 0 bases, and 13 bases separated the two germline ends. This CDR3 spans 16 amino acids. The CDR3, as DNA: TGCAGTGCTAGAAAAGGACACTTTGCAACTAATGAAAAACTGTTTTTT. Its protein product is CSARKGHFATNEKLFF.

This clonotype was picked up a small number of times. The rearrangement uses TRBV25-1 and TRBJ2-3; D is undetermined. Trimming left V 2 bases short and J 5 bases short, with 14 bases between. The CDR3 contains 15 residues. Looked up from germline, CDR1 is MGHDK and CDR2 is SYGVNS. CDR3 nucleotides: TGTGCCAGCAGTGAAACCAGCTCCGTTGGAGATACGCAGTATTTT. Protein sequence: CASSETSSVGDTQYF.

The chain combines TRBV7-9 with TRBJ1-2; D perhaps matches TRBD1 (5 bases). Trimming left V 5 bases short and J 3 bases short, with 13 bases between. This CDR3 comprises 14 residues. Per germline, CDR1 SEHNR and CDR2 FQNEAQ (reference sequence). In nucleotides, the CDR3 is TGTGCCAGCAGCCCCAACCGGGGGGACTATGGCTACACCTTC. Its translation: CASSPNRGDYGYTF.

The chain couples TRBV7-2 to TRBJ2-1; 12 bases are shared with TRBD2. Germline V CDR1 and CDR2: SGHTA, FQGNSA. This CDR3 contains 16 residues. V gave up 5 bases and J gave up 9 bases; unmatched junction bases: 11. CDR3 region: CASSRRASGGASEQFF. DNA for the CDR3: TGTGCCAGCAGCCGACGCGCTAGCGGGGGGGCCTCTGAGCAGTTCTTC.

This chain connects TRBV11-2 to TRBJ1-1; no firm D call. V lost 3 bases, J lost 1 base, and 9 bases lay in between. Germline V gene lookup returns CDR1 SGHAT and CDR2 FQNNGV. CDR3 length equals 14 residues. CDR3 in amino acids: CASSLLRTNTEAFF. The DNA of the CDR3 is TGTGCCAGCAGCTTGTTACGGACGAACACTGAAGCTTTCTTT.

This clonotype showed up just once. CDR3 loop: CASSPLAMGQGDGYTF. Here the CDR3 DNA reads TGTGCCAGCAGTCCCCTAGCGATGGGACAGGGGGATGGCTACACCTTC. The chain carries TRBV2 and TRBJ1-2, with TRBD1 identical over 11 bases. Germline values: CDR1 SNHLY, CDR2 FYNNEI. The CDR3 consists of 16 residues. V lost 5 bases to trimming and J lost 6 bases; unmatched junction nucleotides: 11.

This clonotype occurred many times. The chain carries TRBV20-1 and TRBJ1-6; the D gene is possibly TRBD1 (6 bases). This CDR3 comprises 13 residues. V lost 4 bases and J 13 bases, leaving 17 bases between the germline ends. Germline V CDR1 and CDR2: DFQATT, SNEGSKA (reference sequence). The chain's CDR3 is CSAKQTGFSPLHF. CDR3 bases: TGCAGTGCTAAACAGACAGGTTTTTCGCCCCTCCACTTT.

A few counts support this clonotype. The chain is built from TRBV7-8 and TRBJ1-1; TRBD1 matches 7 bases. CDR3 size: 15 residues. In germline, CDR1 is SGHVS, CDR2 FQNEAQ. V was clipped by 1 base and J by 11 bases; unmatched bases: 13. This CDR3 is CASSLVVGGWNFAFF. CDR3 sequence (DNA): TGTGCCAGCAGCTTAGTTGTAGGGGGCTGGAATTTCGCTTTCTTT.

In the case of this clonotype: Germline and junction disagree at one end, which may indicate a read error. The rearrangement links TRBV7-2 to TRBJ1-5; 11 positions match TRBD1. Germline values: CDR1 SGHTA, CDR2 FQGNSA. This CDR3 contains 16 residues. CDR3 sequence (DNA): TGTGCCAACAGCCCTAAAGGACAGGGGGCATATCAGCCCCAGCATTTT. It yields the protein CANSPKGQGAYQPQHF.

This clonotype has just a few counts. The chain has TRBV5-5 and TRBJ2-3; TRBD2 matches at 7 bases. Germline V gene data show CDR1 as SGHKS and CDR2 as YYEKEE (reference sequence). The CDR3 is made up of 14 amino acids. V dropped 0 bases and J dropped 5; count of bases not matched to a gene: 3. The CDR3 here is CASSLASSGDTQYF. The CDR3 DNA reads TGTGCCAGCAGCTTGGCGTCTAGCGGAGATACGCAGTATTTT.

This rearrangement joins TRBV5-4 to TRBJ1-2; TRBD1 matches at 7 bases. The length of the CDR3 is 14 residues. V lost 5 bases, J lost 4 bases, and 8 bases stayed unmatched. In germline, CDR1 is SGHNT, CDR2 YYREEE (reference sequence). The CDR3 DNA sequence: TGTGCCAGCAGTCCTGGACAGGAAGTCTATGGCTACACCTTC. It is translated as CASSPGQEVYGYTF.

Remarks on this clonotype: One junction end disagrees with the germline gene, perhaps due to a read error. V gene TRBV7-8 combines with J gene TRBJ1-3, with TRBD1 identical over 7 bases. This CDR3 comprises 15 residues. Germline V gives CDR1 SGHVS, CDR2 FQNEAQ. In nucleotides, the CDR3 is TGTGCCAACAGCTTAAGGGGGACAGTTGGAAACACCATATATTTT. This encodes CANSLRGTVGNTIYF. The entire variable domain, with the rest obtained from reference TRBV7-8 and TRBJ1-3, is as follows: GAGVSQSPRYKVAKRGQDVALRCDPISGHVSLFWYQQALGQGPEFLTYFQNEAQLDKSGLPSDRFFAERPEGSVSTLKIQRTQQEDSAVYLCANSLRGTVGNTIYFGEGSWLTVV.

This clonotype showed up just a few times. This rearrangement joins TRBV28 to TRBJ1-2; 7 bases are shared with TRBD1. CDR1 is MDHEN and CDR2 is SYDVKM in the germline V gene. V lost 6 bases and J lost 7; bases outside the gene matches: 8. The CDR3 consists of 13 residues. For the CDR3, the DNA is TGTGCCAGCAGGGAGACAGGGACGGGTGGCTACACCTTC. Protein sequence: CASRETGTGGYTF.

This clonotype occurred a few times. This rearrangement joins TRBV10-3 to TRBJ2-3; 8 bases are a match to TRBD2. The CDR3 length is 14 residues. With 8 bases clipped from V and 2 bases from J, the junction kept 6 bases outside the gene matches. The germline V gene has CDR1 ENHRY and CDR2 SYGVKD. The DNA of the CDR3 is TGTGCCATCGGCGGCGGGGGGTCCACAGATACGCAGTATTTT. Translation: CAIGGGGSTDTQYF.

The J gene is TRBJ1-3, the V gene TRBV7-2; D ambiguous. V was clipped by 0 bases and J by 0 bases, with 6 bases between them. The CDR3 totals 15 residues. The V gene's germline CDR1 is SGHTA and CDR2 FQGNSA. The CDR3 loop is CASSLARLSGNTIYF. In DNA form, the CDR3 reads TGTGCCAGCAGCTTAGCGCGGCTCTCTGGAAACACCATATATTTT.

The V and J genes are TRBV11-1 and TRBJ2-7, with unresolved D. This CDR3 spans 13 amino acids. V dropped 3 bases and J dropped 5 bases, with 11 bases sitting between them. Germline V gene lookup returns CDR1 SGHAT and CDR2 FQDESV (reference sequence). CDR3 amino acids: CASSFDPYDEQYF. CDR3 bases: TGTGCCAGCAGCTTTGACCCTTACGACGAGCAGTACTTC. Together with reference TRBV11-1 and TRBJ2-7, the CDR3 gives the full variable domain: EAEVAQSPRYKITEKSQAVAFWCDPISGHATLYWYRQILGQGPELLVQFQDESVVDDSQLPKDRFSAERLKGVDSTLKIQPAELGDSAMYLCASSFDPYDEQYFGPGTRLTVT.

The chain recombines TRBV11-3 with TRBJ2-2; no reliable D call. This CDR3 is 15 amino acids long. V was cut by 5 bases and J by 0 bases, with 10 bases left in between. Germline-derived CDR1 and CDR2 are SGHNT and YENEEA. The CDR3 region has the DNA TGTGCCAGCAGCCAAGGTCCCACGAACACCGGGGAGCTGTTTTTT. Residues: CASSQGPTNTGELFF.

This clonotype showed up many times. The chain joins TRBV15 to TRBJ2-7; 7 positions match TRBD1. The CDR3 extends over 15 amino acids. Per germline, CDR1 LNHNV and CDR2 YYDKDF (reference sequence). The V and J ends lost 5 bases and 3 bases, in that order; junction bases with no gene match: 10. The CDR3 bases are TGTGCCACCAGCCCACGACAGGGTGGCCGCTACGAGCAGTACTTC. Translation gives CATSPRQGGRYEQYF.